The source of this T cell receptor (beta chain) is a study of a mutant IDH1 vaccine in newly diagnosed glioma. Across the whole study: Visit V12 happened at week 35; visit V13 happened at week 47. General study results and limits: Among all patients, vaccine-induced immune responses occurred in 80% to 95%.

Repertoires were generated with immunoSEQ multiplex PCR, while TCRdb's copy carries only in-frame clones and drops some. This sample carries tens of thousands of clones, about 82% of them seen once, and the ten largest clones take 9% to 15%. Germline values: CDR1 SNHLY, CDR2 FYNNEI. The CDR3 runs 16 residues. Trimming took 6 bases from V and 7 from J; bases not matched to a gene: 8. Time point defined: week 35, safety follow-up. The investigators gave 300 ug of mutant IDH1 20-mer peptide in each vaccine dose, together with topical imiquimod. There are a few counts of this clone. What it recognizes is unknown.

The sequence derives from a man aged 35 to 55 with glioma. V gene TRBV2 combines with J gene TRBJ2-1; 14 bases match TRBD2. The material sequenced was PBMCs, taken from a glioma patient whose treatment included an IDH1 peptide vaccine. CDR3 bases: TGTGCCAGCAGCGATACCGGGACTAGCGGGAGAAATGAGCAGTTCTTC. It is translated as CASSDTGTSGRNEQFF.